The rows below give T cell receptor beta chains drawn from one sample of a study of cytomegalovirus exposure and HLA in healthy donors. Using immunoSEQ multiplex PCR, the repertoire was profiled, and TCRdb retains in-frame clones only, with some absent. The repertoire holds nearly 200,000 clones, roughly 77% seen once, with about 0.37% in the top ten. The sample consisted of PBMCs. These receptors all come from a male donor in good health and CMV-seropositive. The CDR3 runs from the conserved cysteine through the conserved F or W. The order of the fields is D gene, J gene, V gene, clone size, CDR3 DNA, CDR3 protein. The D gene is left open where the match is weak. Clone size, where shown, is once, few, many, or a class for clones that have expanded.

>TRBD2|TRBJ2-1|TRBV4-3|once
TGCGCCAGCAGCCAAGGGGTGACTAGCGCCGAGCAGTTCTTC
CASSQGVTSAEQFF
>TRBD1|TRBJ1-6|TRBV30|NA
TGTGCCTGGACCACCGACAGGGATTCACCCCTCCACTTT
CAWTTDRDSPLHF
>NA|TRBJ2-3|TRBV7-9|NA
TGTGCCAGCAGCTTACCCTTAGTGGGGGGGCAGAGAGATACGCAGTATTTT
CASSLPLVGGQRDTQYF
>NA|TRBJ2-7|TRBV28|NA
TGTGCCAGCAGCGGGACACCCTCCTACGAGCAGTACTTC
CASSGTPSYEQYF
>TRBD1|TRBJ1-2|TRBV19|few
TGTGCCAGTAGTAGTAGCAGGGGGACTGCTGGCTACACCTTC
CASSSSRGTAGYTF
>NA|TRBJ1-5|TRBV7-2|NA
TGTGCCAGCAGCTTAGATAATAATCAGCCCCAGCATTTT
CASSLDNNQPQHF
>TRBD1|TRBJ1-5|TRBV29-1|NA
TGCAGCGTGAGACAGGGCAGCAATCAGCCCCAGCATTTT
CSVRQGSNQPQHF
>TRBD1|TRBJ2-7|TRBV19|NA
TGTGCCAGTAGTGACAGGACAGGGCTCTACGAGCAGTACTTC
CASSDRTGLYEQYF
>TRBD1|TRBJ1-1|TRBV15|NA
TGTGCCACCAGCAGAGAGGGGAGCGGGACAGGGAGGCCGCGGGGTGAAGCTTTCTTT
CATSREGSGTGRPRGEAFF
>TRBD1|TRBJ2-5|TRBV7-2|few
TGTGCCAGCAGGAGACAGGGCGGGGAGACCCAGTACTTC
CASRRQGGETQYF
>NA|TRBJ1-1|TRBV5-1|NA
TGCGCCAGCAGCGCCTTTGGGGACATGAACACTGAAGCTTTCTTT
CASSAFGDMNTEAFF
>TRBD1|TRBJ2-7|TRBV7-6|NA
TGTGCCAGCAGCTTAGCCGACAGGGGGCTATACGAGCAGTACTTC
CASSLADRGLYEQYF
>NA|TRBJ2-1|TRBV27|NA
TGTGCCAGCAGTTTACTCACTAGATTCTATGAGCAGTTCTTC
CASSLLTRFYEQFF
>NA|TRBJ1-4|TRBV15|NA
TGTGCCACCAGCAGGAGGAATGAAAAACTGTTTTTT
CATSRRNEKLFF
>TRBD1|TRBJ2-7|TRBV7-2|NA
TGTGCCACCAAGGGAGGGACAGGGGCTGACGAGCAGTACTTC
CATKGGTGADEQYF
>NA|TRBJ1-1|TRBV6-5|NA
TGTGCCAGCAGTTACCGGGGAGGGGCTGCAACTGAAGCTTTCTTT
CASSYRGGAATEAFF
>NA|TRBJ1-5|TRBV5-1|NA
TGCGCCAGCAGAGCGGGGGGCGCGAATCAGCCCCAGCATTTT
CASRAGGANQPQHF
>TRBD1|TRBJ2-7|TRBV7-6|NA
TGTGCCAGCAGCCCCCGGCTGGGGGACAGGGAATACGAGCAGTACTTC
CASSPRLGDREYEQYF
>TRBD2|TRBJ2-1|TRBV5-1|NA
TGCGCCAGCAGCATACCTCTAGCGGGAGTAGCCTACAATGAGCAGTTCTTC
CASSIPLAGVAYNEQFF
>TRBD1|TRBJ2-2|TRBV7-2|NA
TGTGCCAGCAGCCCTGACAGGGTTGGGTACGGGGAGCTGTTTTTT
CASSPDRVGYGELFF
>NA|TRBJ1-4|TRBV5-1|NA
TGCGCCAGCAGCTTGGGCCCCCCCGGTGCAACTAATGAAAAACTGTTTTTT
CASSLGPPGATNEKLFF
>TRBD1|TRBJ2-5|TRBV9|NA
TGTGCCAGCAGCGTTCAAGAAGCCGGGACAGGGATTGGGACCCAGTACTTC
CASSVQEAGTGIGTQYF
>TRBD2|TRBJ2-7|TRBV7-9|few
TGTGCCAGCAGCAGCGGGAGCGCCTACGAGCAGTACTTC
CASSSGSAYEQYF
>TRBD2|TRBJ2-5|TRBV7-9|NA
TGTTCCAGCAGCTCCCCCGGGGCTAGCGGGAGAGGTGAGACCCAGTACTTC
CSSSSPGASGRGETQYF
>TRBD2|TRBJ2-1|TRBV7-3|NA
TGTGCCAGCAGCTTTAGCGGGAGGGCCACTGAGCAGTTCTTC
CASSFSGRATEQFF
>NA|TRBJ2-3|TRBV11-3|NA
TGTGCCAGCAGCTTAGGCGCGGGCGACCCACCATATACGCAGTATTTT
CASSLGAGDPPYTQYF
>NA|TRBJ2-7|TRBV27|NA
TGTGCCAGCAGGAGCGGGTTCTACGAGCAGTACTTC
CASRSGFYEQYF
>TRBD1|TRBJ2-1|TRBV5-4|NA
TGTGCCAGCAGCTTAAGGGACAGGGTTAATGAGCAGTTCTTC
CASSLRDRVNEQFF
>NA|TRBJ1-5|TRBV5-5|NA
TGTGCCAGCAGCTCGGACGGAGGGCCCCAGCATTTT
CASSSDGGPQHF
>TRBD1|TRBJ1-1|TRBV6-6|once
TGTGCCAGCAGTCCAGGACAGGTGAACACTGAAGCTTTCTTT
CASSPGQVNTEAFF
>NA|TRBJ2-5|TRBV2|NA
TGTGCCAGCAATGACGGGAGTAGGCAAGAGACCCAGTACTTC
CASNDGSRQETQYF
>NA|TRBJ2-7|TRBV4-2|few
TGTGCCAGCAGCCAAGATGGTCAGGGGAGATACGAGCAGTACTTC
CASSQDGQGRYEQYF
>NA|TRBJ2-1|TRBV7-8|NA
TGTGCCAGCAGCTTAGGGACAGCCAACAATGAGCAGTTCTTC
CASSLGTANNEQFF
>TRBD2|TRBJ2-1|TRBV7-6|NA
TGTGCCAGCAGCTTAAGGCAGAGCGGGAGAGGGGAGGAGCAGTTCTTC
CASSLRQSGRGEEQFF
>NA|TRBJ1-2|TRBV27|NA
TGTGCCAGCAGGGCCCGGGGTAACGGCTATGGCTACACCTTC
CASRARGNGYGYTF
>TRBD1|TRBJ2-7|TRBV7-2|NA
TGTGCCAGCAGCTTGGGACAGGGGACCCGCGAGCAGTACTTC
CASSLGQGTREQYF
>NA|TRBJ1-2|TRBV18|few
TGTGCCAGCTCACCTGCAGGGTCTAACTATGGCTACACCTTC
CASSPAGSNYGYTF
>NA|TRBJ1-1|TRBV6-1|NA
TGTGCCAGCAGGGCCTCCCAGGGTAACACTGTCGCTTTCTTT
CASRASQGNTVAFF
>TRBD2|TRBJ2-7|TRBV9|NA
TGTGCCAGCAGCGTAGCTGTGACAGCGGGGGGGGAGCAGTACTTC
CASSVAVTAGGEQYF
>NA|TRBJ2-7|TRBV2|NA
TGTGCCAGTGGGGAAGCCGGACTAACTTACGAGCAGTACTTC
CASGEAGLTYEQYF
>TRBD1|TRBJ2-5|TRBV7-2|NA
TGTGCCAGCAGCCCAAGGACAGGGCAGGAGACCCAGTACTTC
CASSPRTGQETQYF
>NA|TRBJ2-5|TRBV7-3|once
TGTGCCAGCAGCTTGAACCGAGCAGGGAGGCCCCAGTACTTC
CASSLNRAGRPQYF
>TRBD1|TRBJ1-3|TRBV9|NA
TGTGCCAGCAGCAAAACAGGGGCTAGAAACACCATATATTTT
CASSKTGARNTIYF
>TRBD1|TRBJ1-5|TRBV2|NA
TGTGCCAGCAGTGCGGGCAGGGGGCCGGGTCAGCCCCAGCATTTT
CASSAGRGPGQPQHF
>NA|TRBJ1-2|TRBV7-2|NA
TGTGCCAGCAGCCCCTACCCCCCGAACACCTTC
CASSPYPPNTF
>NA|TRBJ2-7|TRBV28|NA
TGTGCCAGCATTGGGGTAGCGAGTGGGTCCTCCTACGAGCAGTACTTC
CASIGVASGSSYEQYF
>TRBD2|TRBJ2-2|TRBV5-6|NA
TGTGCCAGCAGCTCCGGACTAGCGGGGTACACCGGGGAGCTGTTTTTT
CASSSGLAGYTGELFF
>TRBD1|TRBJ2-7|TRBV5-6|NA
TGTGCCAGCAGCTTCCTAACAGGGGCGGGCGAGCAGTACTTC
CASSFLTGAGEQYF
>NA|TRBJ2-1|TRBV6-1|NA
TGTGCCAGCAGTGGCGCGTCGAGTCCCCCCATCGAGCAGTTCTTC
CASSGASSPPIEQFF
>TRBD1|TRBJ1-2|TRBV9|NA
TGTGCCAGCAGCGTAGTTGACAGGGAGGTCGACGGCTACACCTTC
CASSVVDREVDGYTF
>NA|TRBJ1-2|TRBV6-5|NA
TGTGCCAGCAGTCCGACGGTTACGGGGGTGGGAGGCTACACCTTC
CASSPTVTGVGGYTF
>NA|TRBJ1-2|TRBV29-1|NA
TGCAGCGGCGACGAGACAGGATCGGGGCAAGGGCACTATGGCTACACCTTC
CSGDETGSGQGHYGYTF
>NA|TRBJ1-2|TRBV10-3|NA
TGTGCCATCAGTGAGTCGGAGGGGACCTATGGCTACACCTTC
CAISESEGTYGYTF
>TRBD1|TRBJ1-5|TRBV4-3|NA
TGCGCCAGCAGCCAAGGGAGAACAGGGGGAAATCAGCCCCAGCATTTT
CASSQGRTGGNQPQHF
>TRBD2|TRBJ2-7|TRBV5-4|few
TGTGCCAGCAGCTCCGGGACTAGCGAGTACTACGAGCAGTACTTC
CASSSGTSEYYEQYF
>NA|TRBJ2-1|TRBV9|NA
TGTGCCAGCAGCGGTAGCGGACCGTACAATGAGCAGTTCTTC
CASSGSGPYNEQFF
>NA|TRBJ2-7|TRBV4-3|NA
TGCGCCAGCAGCCAAGAACGCGGCGGCGGATACGAGCAGTACTTC
CASSQERGGGYEQYF
>TRBD1|TRBJ1-3|TRBV2|once
TGTGCCAGCAGTCTTGACAGGGGGTCGTACACCATATATTTT
CASSLDRGSYTIYF
>TRBD1|TRBJ1-1|TRBV9|NA
TGTGCCAGCAGCTCTTTAGGGGGCGGTACTGAAGCTTTCTTT
CASSSLGGGTEAFF